This T cell receptor (beta chain) was sequenced for a study of blood T cell repertoires in COVID-19. Study overall: There were acute and convalescent COVID-19 samples, and they came from the United States, Italy and Spain. Sources were T cells, B-cell-depleted T cells, or PBMCs; the material itself was cDNA or gDNA.

As processed by the authors: It was from reference gene primer amplification that nucleated cell counts were estimated. This table comes from immunoSEQ multiplex PCR, and its TCRdb copy is limited to in-frame clones, with some not included. V, J and clone size derive from that table, while D and trimming were established from the DNA sequence. The table records some 150,000 clones, 85% to 90% of them present only once. The sequence came from a woman in her sixties or seventies with acute or convalescent COVID-19. The sample consisted of peripheral blood.

The CDR3 DNA is TGTGCCAGCAGCTTAGGGGGACAGAGCTACGAGCAGTACTTC. Amino acid sequence: CASSLGGQSYEQYF. The chain recombines TRBV7-6 with TRBJ2-7, with TRBD1 matching over 7 bases. V lost 1 base to trimming and J lost 3 bases; unmatched junction nucleotides: 3. Germline V gene lookup returns CDR1 SGHVS and CDR2 FNYEAQ. The CDR3 runs 14 residues.